This TCR beta chain was obtained from a study of low-dose radiotherapy and immunotherapy resistance in tumors. The time point: before trial treatment. Primers used for first-strand cDNA, a TRAV- and TRBV-specific set, covered both alpha and beta chains. Both a constant-region primer and a V-primer adapter served to amplify TCRs across roughly 22 PCR cycles. In vitro transcription was used to amplify the isolated mRNA. TCRdb re-analysed the reads in MiXCR, keeping a single row per CDR3 protein. Among about 60,000 distinct CDR3 sequences listed, approximately 26% were seen once. This clonotype was counted only a few times. A single base is all that separates this from a far larger clone, so a read error is likely. Trimming left V 5 bases short and J 4 bases short, with 8 bases between. CDR1 is SGHVS, CDR2 FQNEAQ, per germline. There are 12 residues in the CDR3.

Sequences were derived from PBMCs, sampled before treatment. This sequence originates from a male donor with prostate cancer. The gene calls are TRBV7-8 and TRBJ2-5; D tentatively fits TRBD1 or TRBD2 (5 bases each). CDR3 sequence (DNA): TGTGCCAGCAGCCGGGACCGAGAGACCCAGTACTTC. It yields the protein CASSRDRETQYF.